This T cell receptor (beta chain) was captured in a study of Ad26.COV2.S vaccination and SARS-CoV-2 variants. V lost 2 bases and J lost 2, with 4 bases in between. This CDR3 spans 12 amino acids. Treatment described: 15 to 20 received Ad26.COV2.S at low or high dose, single or two shots; about 5 received placebo; per-sample allocation not given. Specimen acquisition occurred on day 63 following the initial vaccine or placebo injection. TCRdb's table, derived via immunoSEQ multiplex PCR, lists solely in-frame clones and lacks some. The sample shows 300,000 to 400,000 clones, just over 85% of them seen only once. The count of this clone is one.

Specimen: peripheral blood, collected in a trial of Ad26.COV2.S vaccine versus placebo. V and J are TRBV12-3 or TRBV12-4 and TRBJ2-7; D gene uncertain. The receptor was isolated from a person between 18 and 65 years old who received the Ad26.COV2.S COVID-19 vaccine or a placebo. CDR3 sequence reads: CASSLNTYEQYF. The CDR3 DNA reads as TGTGCCAGCAGTTTAAACACCTACGAGCAGTACTTC.